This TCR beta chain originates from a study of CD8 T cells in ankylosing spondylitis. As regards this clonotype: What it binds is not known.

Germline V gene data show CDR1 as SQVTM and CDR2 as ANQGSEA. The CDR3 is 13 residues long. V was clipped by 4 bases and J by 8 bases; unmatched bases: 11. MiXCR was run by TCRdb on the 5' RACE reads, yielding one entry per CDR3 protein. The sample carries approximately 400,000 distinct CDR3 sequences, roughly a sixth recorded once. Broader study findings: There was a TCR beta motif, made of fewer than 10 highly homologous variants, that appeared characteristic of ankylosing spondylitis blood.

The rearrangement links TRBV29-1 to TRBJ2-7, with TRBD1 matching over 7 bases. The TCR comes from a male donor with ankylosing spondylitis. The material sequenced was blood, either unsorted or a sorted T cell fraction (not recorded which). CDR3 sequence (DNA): TGCAGCGTTGGAGGGGACAGCCTATCTCAGCAGTACTTC. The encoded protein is CSVGGDSLSQQYF.